The 7 T cell receptor beta chains below were found in one sample sequenced in a study of identical twins. TCRdb re-derived calls from the 5' RACE reads in MiXCR, one entry per CDR3 protein. Of hundreds of thousands of distinct CDR3 sequences in the sample, just over 7% are singletons; the top ten hold roughly 1.5%. The sample also formed part of further work on yellow fever vaccine responses in identical twins.

The sample was PBMCs. All receptors come from a young woman in good health.

This clonotype showed up many times. The chain couples TRBV3-1 to TRBJ2-7, with 8 bases identical to TRBD1. V trimming: 4 bases; J trimming: 0 bases; junction bases outside the gene matches: 5. The CDR3 length is 15 residues. Germline CDR1 LGHDT, CDR2 YNNKEL (reference sequence). The CDR3 spells CASSPRTGNSYEQYF. The CDR3 coding sequence is TGTGCCAGCAGCCCCCGGACAGGGAACTCCTACGAGCAGTACTTC.

This clonotype was counted ten times or more. The gene calls are TRBV6-1 and TRBJ1-6; 7 positions match TRBD1. V shed 5 bases, J shed 7 bases, and the junction held 8 bases outside the gene matches. The germline gives CDR1 MNHNS, CDR2 SASEGT. This CDR3 comprises 15 residues. CDR3 sequence reads: CASSPVPGQNSPLHF. The DNA for the CDR3 is TGTGCCAGCAGTCCCGTCCCGGGACAGAATTCACCCCTCCACTTT.

This clonotype came up many times. The chain carries TRBV3-1 and TRBJ1-6, with TRBD1 matching 9 bases. The CDR3 consists of 14 residues. Germline V lookup: CDR1 LGHDT, CDR2 YNNKEL (reference sequence). J gave up 10 bases and V 7 bases, and 8 bases lay outside the gene matches. CDR3 loop: CASTLGQGNSPLHF. The CDR3 DNA sequence: TGTGCCAGCACCCTGGGACAGGGCAACTCACCCCTCCACTTT.

The sample holds many counts of this clonotype. V and J are TRBV7-8 and TRBJ1-3; D uncertain. V gave up 5 bases and J gave up 0 bases, with 17 bases separating them. The germline CDR1 and CDR2 sequences are SGHVS and FQNEAQ. The CDR3 runs 17 residues. The CDR3 loop reads CASSLGGNGFSGNTIYF. CDR3 DNA sequence: TGTGCCAGCAGCCTCGGCGGTAACGGGTTCTCTGGAAACACCATATATTTT. Combining the CDR3 with reference TRBV7-8 and TRBJ1-3 gives the whole variable domain GAGVSQSPRYKVAKRGQDVALRCDPISGHVSLFWYQQALGQGPEFLTYFQNEAQLDKSGLPSDRFFAERPEGSVSTLKIQRTQQEDSAVYLCASSLGGNGFSGNTIYFGEGSWLTVV.

This clonotype has a handful of counts. This chain uses TRBV12-3 or TRBV12-4 with TRBJ1-2; 7 bases are a match to TRBD1. V shed 7 bases and J 8 bases; nucleotides not matched to a gene: 16. The CDR3 runs to 15 residues. CDR3 protein: CASTSFGRQGGGYTF. In nucleotides, the CDR3 is TGTGCCAGCACCTCTTTCGGAAGACAGGGAGGCGGCTACACCTTC.

CDR3 region: CASSFGRGSEAFF. In DNA, the CDR3 is TGTGCCAGCAGTTTTGGTCGGGGGTCTGAAGCTTTCTTT. The V call is TRBV12-3 or TRBV12-4, the J call TRBJ1-1; possible D gene TRBD1, 5 bases. Trimming took 3 bases from V and 6 from J, leaving 11 bases between them. CDR3 length: 13 residues.

This clonotype appeared many times. In DNA form, the CDR3 reads TGTGCCAGCAGTAATGCGGGTGGATCACCCCTCCACTTT. The encoded protein is CASSNAGGSPLHF. This chain uses TRBV2 with TRBJ1-6; D call uncertain. The CDR3 loop spans 13 amino acids. Per the germline V gene, CDR1 is SNHLY and CDR2 is FYNNEI. V lost 5 bases, J lost 10 bases, and 12 bases lay in between.